A selection of T cell receptor beta chains follows, all from one sample in a study of T cells in Graves' hyperthyroidism and ophthalmopathy. TCRdb passed the multiplex PCR reads through MiXCR, listing each CDR3 protein once. The data hold approximately 720,000 distinct CDR3 sequences, with over 15% observed a single time. What was sequenced was blood. The origin of the receptors is a woman between 45 and 65 years old with Graves' hyperthyroidism that later progressed to Graves' ophthalmopathy. Both conserved end residues are part of each CDR3.

V gene: TRBV29-1; J gene: TRBJ2-7; CDR3 protein: CSVEWDNLSYEQYF
V gene: TRBV15; J gene: TRBJ2-3; CDR3 protein: CATSSRLRDRGDTQYF
V gene: TRBV4-1; J gene: TRBJ1-1; CDR3 protein: CASSPTLGQGLNTEAFF
V gene: TRBV29-1; J gene: TRBJ1-4; CDR3 protein: CSIGTANEKLFF
V gene: TRBV7-2; J gene: TRBJ1-2; CDR3 protein: CASSPFRDRANGYTF
V gene: TRBV7-3; J gene: TRBJ1-1; CDR3 protein: CASSFRRVGMNTEAFF
V gene: TRBV6-1; J gene: TRBJ1-3; CDR3 protein: CASRHFAGATGNTIYF
V gene: TRBV10-3; J gene: TRBJ2-1; CDR3 protein: CAIRDGSSYNEQFF
V gene: TRBV6-2/TRBV6-3; J gene: TRBJ1-1; CDR3 protein: CASRRGAFTEAFF
V gene: TRBV12-3/TRBV12-4; J gene: TRBJ1-1; CDR3 protein: CASSLRSGNEAFF
V gene: TRBV12-3/TRBV12-4; J gene: TRBJ2-7; CDR3 protein: CASSLVGRGPYEQYF
V gene: TRBV12-3/TRBV12-4; J gene: TRBJ2-1; CDR3 protein: CASSPRTSGGNEQFF
V gene: TRBV4-1; J gene: TRBJ1-1; CDR3 protein: CASSQTNSRGLDTEAFF
V gene: TRBV5-1; J gene: TRBJ1-1; CDR3 protein: CASSRGPQGGGNAEAFF